The rows below give T cell receptor beta chains drawn from one sample of a study of control samples from healthy donors and cancer patients. Assay used: immunoSEQ multiplex PCR; TCRdb lists only in-frame clones, some missing. The profile shows about 150,000 clones, about 94% of them singletons. Sequenced: blood. Every receptor here comes from a man aged 35 to 55 in good health. Each CDR3 is given with its conserved first and last residue. D genes are given only for firm matches. For some rows the clone size is stated as once, few or many, or as a class when expanded; others skip it.

j_gene | v_gene | abundance | d_gene | CDR3nt | CDR3aa
TRBJ1-1 | TRBV20-1 | NA | NA | TGCAGTGCTAGTCCTATCCCCGGGGTCCCTGAAGCTTTCTTT | CSASPIPGVPEAFF
TRBJ2-2 | TRBV7-6 | NA | TRBD1 | TGTGCCAGCAGTCCTGGGACAGGGGGCGCATCCGGGGAGCTGTTTTTT | CASSPGTGGASGELFF
TRBJ1-5 | TRBV28 | NA | NA | TGTGCCAGCAGTCCCCCTAGACAGGAGCCTAATCAGCCCCAGCATTTT | CASSPPRQEPNQPQHF
TRBJ1-1 | TRBV5-1 | NA | NA | TGCGCCAGCAGCCCCGGGAACGGGGGCACGAACACTGAAGCTTTCTTT | CASSPGNGGTNTEAFF
TRBJ2-1 | TRBV30 | once | NA | TGTGCCTGGAGTGTACCCGGGACGGCGGGCAATGAGCAGTTCTTC | CAWSVPGTAGNEQFF
TRBJ1-2 | TRBV24-1 | NA | TRBD1 | TGTGCCACCAGCGACCACCCGGGACAGGGGAGAGACTATGGCTACACCTTC | CATSDHPGQGRDYGYTF
TRBJ1-3 | TRBV24-1 | NA | NA | TGTGCCACCAGTGACGGGTCCTACTCTGGAAACACCATATATTTT | CATSDGSYSGNTIYF
TRBJ1-1 | TRBV27 | NA | NA | TGTGCCAGCAGCAGGATTAACACTGAAGCTTTCTTT | CASSRINTEAFF
TRBJ1-1 | TRBV7-6 | NA | TRBD1 | TGTGCCAGCAGCTTAGTCCCGGGACAGGGGCGGAACACTGAAGCTTTCTTT | CASSLVPGQGRNTEAFF
TRBJ2-1 | TRBV19 | NA | NA | TGTGCCAGTAGTCAAGGGGCGAGCTCCTACAATGAGCAGTTCTTC | CASSQGASSYNEQFF
TRBJ2-7 | TRBV15 | once | NA | TGTGCCACCAGCAGGGGAAACCCAGACTACGAGCAGTACTTC | CATSRGNPDYEQYF
TRBJ1-3 | TRBV7-9 | NA | TRBD1 | TGTGCCAGCAGCCGACGTCTTGGGACAGGCAAGAACACCATATATTTT | CASSRRLGTGKNTIYF
TRBJ2-3 | TRBV18 | NA | NA | TGTGCCAGCTCACCAACCCAGACAGATACGCAGTATTTT | CASSPTQTDTQYF
TRBJ1-1 | TRBV11-3 | NA | NA | TGTGCCAGCAGCTTAGGCCGTAACACTGAAGCTTTCTTT | CASSLGRNTEAFF
TRBJ1-4 | TRBV28 | few | TRBD1 | TGTGCCAGCAGTTCCCTTACAGGGGCAACTAATGAAAAACTGTTTTTT | CASSSLTGATNEKLFF
TRBJ1-2 | TRBV4-1 | once | NA | TGCGCCAGCAGCCAAGTAACCGCGTCCTATGGCTACACCTTC | CASSQVTASYGYTF
TRBJ1-5 | TRBV6-1 | NA | NA | TGTGCCAGCAGTGGGGGGACAACTTATAGCAATCAGCCCCAGCATTTT | CASSGGTTYSNQPQHF
TRBJ1-1 | TRBV6-5 | NA | NA | TGTGCCAGCAGTTCCTTTCGGTCCCGGCGTACTGAAGCTTTCTTT | CASSSFRSRRTEAFF
TRBJ1-3 | TRBV11-2 | NA | NA | TGTGCCAGCAGCTTAATGGGCCGACAGGACACCATATATTTT | CASSLMGRQDTIYF
TRBJ1-3 | TRBV9 | NA | TRBD1 | TGTGCCAGCAGCCAAGGGACAGGGTTTTCTGGAAACACCATATATTTT | CASSQGTGFSGNTIYF
TRBJ1-6 | TRBV6-5 | NA | NA | TGTGCCAGCAGGCGAGCTACCGGGACCCGGTCACCCCTCCACTTT | CASRRATGTRSPLHF
TRBJ1-5 | TRBV13 | NA | TRBD1 | TGTGCCAGCAGCCTTGGGACAGGGAGGGGTCATCAGCCCCAGCATTTT | CASSLGTGRGHQPQHF
TRBJ2-3 | TRBV6-2/TRBV6-3 | NA | TRBD1 | TGTGCCAGCAGTGCCCGGGACAGGGGAGGTACGCAGTATTTT | CASSARDRGGTQYF
TRBJ2-7 | TRBV4-1 | NA | NA | TGCGCCAGCAGCCAAGGCCGCAGGGTCCCCTACGAGCAGTACTTC | CASSQGRRVPYEQYF
TRBJ1-4 | TRBV18 | once | TRBD1 | TGTGCCAGCTCACCGACTGCGGACAGGGCGGAGGGAAAACTGTTTTTT | CASSPTADRAEGKLFF
TRBJ2-7 | TRBV4-1 | NA | NA | TGCGCCAGCAGCCAAGACAGGGGCTACGAGCAGTACTTC | CASSQDRGYEQYF
TRBJ1-4 | TRBV2 | NA | NA | TGTGCCAGCAGCCTTTACGCCCCGAATGAAAAACTGTTTTTT | CASSLYAPNEKLFF
TRBJ1-2 | TRBV7-9 | NA | NA | TGTGCCAGCAGCCCCTTCGGGCGGGAAGGCTACACCTTC | CASSPFGREGYTF
TRBJ1-4 | TRBV4-3 | NA | NA | TGCGCCAGCAGCCAAGAAGGGAACAGGTTAAATGAAAAACTGTTTTTT | CASSQEGNRLNEKLFF
TRBJ2-7 | TRBV11-1 | NA | TRBD2 | TGTGCCAGCAGCCAAAGCGGGGGGCTCTACGAGCAGTACTTC | CASSQSGGLYEQYF
TRBJ2-7 | TRBV5-5 | NA | NA | TGTGCCAGCAGCTTGGACGGTGGGGCCTACGAGCAGTACTTC | CASSLDGGAYEQYF
TRBJ2-7 | TRBV7-2 | NA | NA | TGTGCCACCGACTCGGGCCGATCCTACGAGCAGTACTTC | CATDSGRSYEQYF
TRBJ2-1 | TRBV9 | NA | NA | TGTGCCAGCAGCGAGAGCCCCAGCGGTTCCTACAATGAGCAGTTCTTC | CASSESPSGSYNEQFF
TRBJ2-7 | TRBV5-1 | NA | NA | TGCGCCAGCAGTCTGACAGGATCCTACGAGCAGTACTTC | CASSLTGSYEQYF
TRBJ2-4 | TRBV6-2/TRBV6-3 | NA | TRBD2 | TGTGCCAGCAGTTACCCCCTTAAGCGGGGGGGGGAGAACATTCAGTACTTC | CASSYPLKRGGENIQYF
TRBJ1-2 | TRBV7-7 | NA | NA | TGTGCCAGCAGCTCCCCCGAGACAAGTTCCTTTCCTAACTATGGCTACACCTTC | CASSSPETSSFPNYGYTF
TRBJ1-6 | TRBV5-1 | NA | NA | TGCGCCAGCAGCTCCCTTGGGGGGGATCGGTCACCCCTCCACTTT | CASSSLGGDRSPLHF
TRBJ1-2 | TRBV3-1/TRBV3-2 | NA | NA | TGTGCCAGCAGCCAAGATAGTGCCGCTAACTATGGCTACACCTTC | CASSQDSAANYGYTF
TRBJ1-6 | TRBV24-1 | NA | NA | TGTGCCACCAGTGTTGAACTAGGGGAGGGTTCACCCCTCCACTTT | CATSVELGEGSPLHF
TRBJ1-2 | TRBV7-2 | once | TRBD1 | TGTGCCAGCAGCTTAGTTCAGGGTGGGCAGGGGGGAGGCTACACCTTC | CASSLVQGGQGGGYTF
TRBJ2-3 | TRBV7-9 | NA | NA | TGTGCCAGCAGCTTAGATGGACCCGATACGCAGTATTTT | CASSLDGPDTQYF